These 9 T cell receptor beta chains were all obtained from the same sample, sequenced in a study of cytomegalovirus exposure and HLA in healthy donors (dated by TCRdb to 2015 to 2018). Receptor amplification or capture employed the immunoSEQ multiplex PCR assay. TCRdb mirrors the immuneACCESS table, restricted to in-frame sequences. Some clones are absent from its copies; in checked studies, under half trace to an unresolved V gene, and the reason for the others is unknown. Here the sample has tens of thousands of clones; approximately 97% occur a single time. Around 1.5% of the sample goes to the ten largest clones. Material for sequencing was PBMCs. The receptors derive from a woman under 30 in good health and CMV-seropositive.

The chain joins TRBV11-2 to TRBJ1-2; D call uncertain. Trimming pared 1 base from V and 8 bases from J, leaving 14 bases between. Germline loops: CDR1 SGHAT, CDR2 FQNNGV. The CDR3 extends over 14 amino acids. In DNA, the CDR3 is TGTGCCAGCAGCTTAGCGGCACTCAACGGGGGCTACACCTTC. Its protein product is CASSLAALNGGYTF. Complete variable domain (other parts from reference TRBV11-2 and TRBJ1-2): EAGVAQSPRYKIIEKRQSVAFWCNPISGHATLYWYQQILGQGPKLLIQFQNNGVVDDSQLPKDRFSAERLKGVDSTLKIQPAKLEDSAVYLCASSLAALNGGYTFGSGTRLTVV.

The chain combines TRBV5-6 with TRBJ2-1; 10 bases line up with TRBD2. Per germline, CDR1 SGHDT and CDR2 YYEEEE. This CDR3 comprises 17 residues. After removal of 0 bases from V and 5 bases from J, the junction contained 8 bases not matched to a gene. CDR3 region: CASSLARGLAVNNEQFF. The CDR3 bases are TGTGCCAGCAGCTTGGCCAGAGGACTAGCGGTGAACAATGAGCAGTTCTTC.

The V call is TRBV10-1, the J call TRBJ2-1; the match to TRBD2 covers 12 bases. V lost 0 bases and J lost 4; bases outside the gene matches: 1. CDR3 length: 16 residues. The germline CDR1 and CDR2 sequences are WNHNN and SYGVQD (reference sequence). CDR3 region: CASSESLAGGYNEQFF. CDR3 coding DNA: TGCGCCAGCAGTGAGTCTCTAGCGGGAGGGTACAATGAGCAGTTCTTC.

The rearrangement links TRBV28 to TRBJ1-2; possibly TRBD1 for D (5 bases). The germline V gene encodes CDR1 MDHEN and CDR2 SYDVKM. Between the trimmed V and J ends, which lost 6 bases and 5 bases, there was a span of 22 bases. This CDR3 comprises 16 residues. Written as DNA, the CDR3 is TGTGCCAGCAGCCTAGCGGGGGGTTCCCCCCTTTATGGCTACACCTTC. Protein sequence: CASSLAGGSPLYGYTF.

The rearrangement uses TRBV5-1 and TRBJ2-1; a weak D match, TRBD2 (5 bases). The CDR3 totals 13 residues. From germline, CDR1 is SGHRS and CDR2 YFSETQ. The V and J ends lost 0 bases and 8 bases respectively, with 9 bases between them. CDR3 in amino acids: CASSLARGDEQFF. CDR3 nucleotides: TGCGCCAGCAGCTTGGCTCGGGGTGATGAGCAGTTCTTC.

This sequence joins TRBV6-4 and TRBJ2-2; 8 bases line up with TRBD2. Germline values: CDR1 MRHNA, CDR2 SNTAGT. V dropped 5 bases and J dropped 1; count of bases not matched to a gene: 6. The CDR3 extends over 16 amino acids. The CDR3 sequence: CASSRFTSGNTGELFF. CDR3 sequence (DNA): TGTGCCAGCAGTCGTTTTACTAGCGGGAACACCGGGGAGCTGTTTTTT.

The DNA for the CDR3 is TGTGCCAGCAGTCCGCGGACAGGCGAAGAAGCTTTCTTT. It codes for CASSPRTGEEAFF. The V call is TRBV6-5, the J call TRBJ1-1; 7 bases agree with TRBD1. V lost 5 bases to trimming and J lost 8 bases; unmatched junction nucleotides: 8. The CDR3 has 13 residues. Germline assignment: CDR1 MNHEY and CDR2 SVGAGI.

The rearrangement joins TRBV5-6 to TRBJ2-1; TRBD1 might be the D (6 bases). This CDR3 is built from 14 residues. V was trimmed by 1 base and J by 10 bases, leaving 15 bases between them. From germline, CDR1 is SGHDT and CDR2 YYEEEE. For the CDR3, the DNA is TGTGCCAGCAGCTTGTTAGGTCCGGACAGCGAGCAGTTCTTC. Translated: CASSLLGPDSEQFF.

This chain connects TRBV7-9 to TRBJ2-5; D might be TRBD1 (5 bases). Germline-derived CDR1 and CDR2 are SEHNR and FQNEAQ (reference sequence). This CDR3 is built from 13 residues. Trimming stripped 5 bases from V and 2 bases from J, with 9 bases between. The CDR3 DNA reads as TGTGCCAGCAGCCCCAGGGATCAAGAGACCCAGTACTTC. Its protein product is CASSPRDQETQYF.